The source of this TCR beta chain is a study of shared clonotypes between healthy human individuals. Splitting of each subset's genomic DNA was done evenly across several immunoSEQ plates. Clones were sequenced by immunoSEQ multiplex PCR, and TCRdb holds only the in-frame ones, with some missing. Among about 2.3 million clones, 90% to 95% were seen once, and the ten largest hold 0.39%. In germline, CDR1 is SGHDT, CDR2 YYEEEE. Trimming pared 5 bases from V and 2 bases from J, leaving 4 bases between. The CDR3 is 11 residues long. This sequence originates from a young man in good health. Some clones in this sample may be carry-over from other donors' samples. The sequencing input was naive CD4+ T cells from PBMCs. Specified subset: CD45RA+ positively selected. The chain combines TRBV5-6 with TRBJ1-2; D call uncertain. The CDR3 protein is CASRPNYGYTF. The CDR3 DNA follows: TGTGCCAGCAGGCCCAACTATGGCTACACCTTC.